The clone carrying this T cell receptor (beta chain) was counted at least ten times. Its antigen is as yet unknown. The study based diagnoses on clinical symptoms, serum thyroxine and TRAb, thyroid ultrasound and orbital computed tomography. The CDR3 has 15 amino acids. V dropped 4 bases and J dropped 2 bases, with 13 bases sitting between them. Per the germline V gene, CDR1 is LGHDT and CDR2 is YNNKEL (reference sequence). The sample comes from a study of T cells in Graves' hyperthyroidism and ophthalmopathy. General study findings and limits: A model of 13 V-J features distinguished ophthalmopathy from stable hyperthyroidism.

Regions amplified from RNA transcripts were the TCR beta CDR3 regions. A set of HTBI primers served as the primers for a first-round RT-PCR of the TCR CDR3. TCRdb independently ran MiXCR on the multiplex PCR reads; one entry per CDR3 protein. This sample yields approximately 400,000 distinct CDR3 sequences, of which roughly an eighth are seen a single time; 28% belongs to the top ten. The sequence was obtained from a man aged 45-65 years with Graves' ophthalmopathy. The sequencing sample was made of blood. The chain combines TRBV3-1 with TRBJ2-3; TRBD1 might be the D (6 bases). The CDR3 reads CASSRTGHATDTQYF. In DNA, the CDR3 is TGTGCCAGCAGCCGTACGGGACACGCCACAGATACGCAGTATTTT.